This T cell receptor beta chain was documented in a study of T cells after yellow fever vaccination. Study-level findings and limits: Faster peaking, at day 5 versus 15, marked a secondary response that was weaker.

V shed 5 bases, J shed 3 bases, and the junction held 2 bases outside the gene matches. This CDR3 is 12 amino acids long. Germline loops: CDR1 DFQATT, CDR2 SNEGSKA (reference sequence). Each CDR3 protein is one row after TCRdb ran MiXCR on the 5' RACE reads. The sample shows about 260,000 distinct CDR3 sequences, over 4.5% of them seen only once. This clonotype was observed a handful of times. Its antigen is undetermined. The chain recombines TRBV20-1 with TRBJ1-1; 8 bases align to TRBD1. The sample consisted of CD4+ T cells sorted from PBMCs, taken on the day of the yellow fever booster vaccination. The receptor was derived from a man aged 18-30 years who received the YFV17D yellow fever vaccine. The CDR3 spells CSAFRGHTEAFF. The DNA for the CDR3 is TGCAGTGCTTTCAGGGGGCACACTGAAGCTTTCTTT.